This entry lists 5 T cell receptor beta chains sequenced from one sample in a study of T cell responses to AZD1222 COVID-19 vaccine. Method: immunoSEQ multiplex PCR; TCRdb's copy keeps in-frame clones and lacks some. The table lists about 200,000 clones, more than 85% of them singletons. The sample was peripheral blood, taken 28 days after the second AZD1222 dose. These receptors all come from an adult who received the AZD1222 COVID-19 vaccine.

The rearrangement joins TRBV27 to TRBJ1-3; 10 bases align to TRBD1. The V segment lost 4 bases and the J segment 4 bases; nucleotides outside the gene matches: 10. The CDR3 is 17 amino acids. Germline CDR1 and CDR2: MNHEY and SMNVEV (reference sequence). CDR3: CASSSLPGQGTGNTIYF. The CDR3 region has the DNA TGTGCCAGCAGTTCCTTGCCGGGACAGGGGACCGGAAACACCATATATTTT.

The chain recombines TRBV5-1 with TRBJ2-1, with a tentative D call TRBD2 (5 bases). There are 15 residues in the CDR3. The germline V and J ends were trimmed by 4 bases and 7 bases, with 18 bases remaining between them. Germline loops: CDR1 SGHRS, CDR2 YFSETQ. The CDR3 bases are TGCGCCAGCAGCCCGAGAGGACGGGATGCAAATGAGCAGTTCTTC. Translated: CASSPRGRDANEQFF.

The V call is TRBV28, the J call TRBJ2-7; a possible D gene is TRBD1 (6 bases). The CDR3 runs to 14 residues. Trimming shortened V by 6 bases and J by 3 bases, and 15 bases separated the two germline ends. Per germline, CDR1 MDHEN and CDR2 SYDVKM. For the CDR3, the DNA is TGTGCCAGCAGCCCTGGGACACTTCTCTACGAGCAGTACTTC. Its protein is CASSPGTLLYEQYF.

This chain joins TRBV25-1 and TRBJ2-1, with D perhaps matching TRBD2 (6 bases). Looked up from germline, CDR1 is MGHDK and CDR2 is SYGVNS. Trimming shortened V by 3 bases and J by 7 bases, and 19 bases separated the two germline ends. This CDR3 has 16 residues. In DNA, the CDR3 is TGTGCCAGCAGTGACCGGGACCCCCTCGGAGGGAATGAGCAGTTCTTC. This codes for CASSDRDPLGGNEQFF.

This sequence joins TRBV5-6 and TRBJ2-7, with TRBD1 matching 8 bases. The V gene's germline CDR1 is SGHDT and CDR2 YYEEEE. V lost 2 bases and J lost 5; bases outside the gene matches: 12. The CDR3 runs 16 residues. CDR3: CASSFYTDRVLNEQYF. The CDR3 DNA is TGTGCCAGCAGCTTCTACACGGACAGGGTTTTAAACGAGCAGTACTTC.